These 24 T cell receptor beta chains were sequenced from one sample in a study of blood T cell repertoires in COVID-19. Sequencing used immunoSEQ multiplex PCR; TCRdb keeps in-frame clones, though not all of them. This sample has 140,000 to 150,000 clones, with 85% to 90% found just once. Input material: peripheral blood. The receptors derive from a man aged 55 to 70 with active or convalescent COVID-19.

The chain uses TRBV10-3 and TRBJ2-1, with 11 bases fitting TRBD2. The CDR3 runs to 14 residues. The V gene's germline CDR1 is ENHRY and CDR2 SYGVKD. V trimming: 8 bases; J trimming: 9 bases; junction bases outside the gene matches: 9. CDR3 sequence reads: CAIGGLAVQSEQFF. The CDR3, as DNA: TGTGCCATCGGGGGACTAGCGGTTCAGAGTGAGCAGTTCTTC.

This chain joins TRBV5-6 and TRBJ1-5; TRBD1 aligns across 7 bases. After removal of 4 bases from V and 2 bases from J, the junction contained 6 bases not matched to a gene. Germline V CDR1 and CDR2: SGHDT, YYEEEE. This CDR3 has 15 amino acids. The CDR3 sequence is CASSRAGGGNQPQHF. The CDR3 DNA follows: TGTGCCAGCAGCCGGGCAGGGGGTGGCAATCAGCCCCAGCATTTT.

This chain connects TRBV19 to TRBJ1-2; weak D call: TRBD1 (5 bases). V lost 4 bases and J lost 6, with 9 bases in between. CDR1 and CDR2 (germline): LNHDA, SQIVND (reference sequence). CDR3 length: 12 amino acids. The CDR3 coding sequence is TGTGCCAGTAGTACAGGGTGGGATGGCTACACCTTC. Amino acids: CASSTGWDGYTF.

The V call is TRBV28, the J call TRBJ1-2; D is possibly TRBD1 (6 bases). The V end was cut by 1 base, the J end by 2 bases, with 11 bases between. The CDR3 extends over 15 amino acids. CDR1 and CDR2 from the germline V gene are MDHEN and SYDVKM. The CDR3 coding sequence is TGTGCCAGCAGTTTATACTCCCAGGGGAACTATGGCTACACCTTC. It yields the protein CASSLYSQGNYGYTF.

The V gene is TRBV5-5, the J gene TRBJ1-1; the D gene is possibly TRBD1 (6 bases). Trimming shortened V by 2 bases and J by 1 base, and 9 bases separated the two germline ends. CDR1 is SGHKS, CDR2 YYEKEE, per germline (reference sequence). The CDR3 runs 14 residues. Here the CDR3 DNA reads TGTGCCAGCAGCTTATCACAGGGGAACACTGAAGCTTTCTTT. It yields the protein CASSLSQGNTEAFF.

The chain is built from TRBV11-2 and TRBJ1-3, with TRBD1 as a possible D gene (5 bases). V gave up 11 bases and J gave up 0 bases, with 11 bases separating them. CDR3 length: 13 amino acids. The germline CDR1 and CDR2 sequences are SGHAT and FQNNGV. The CDR3 DNA is TGTGCCTCGGGGGACTACTCTGGAAACACCATATATTTT. Its translation is CASGDYSGNTIYF.

The rearrangement links TRBV11-3 to TRBJ1-1; D is undetermined. The CDR3 extends over 14 amino acids. V gave up 5 bases and J gave up 4 bases, with 14 bases separating them. Germline V CDR1 and CDR2: SGHNT, YENEEA. Here the CDR3 reads CASSRTPGGTEAFF. The CDR3 bases are TGTGCCAGCAGCAGGACTCCAGGAGGCACTGAAGCTTTCTTT.

In its sample, this clone was seen once. The V and J genes are TRBV19 and TRBJ1-1, with 7 bases fitting TRBD1. The CDR3 sequence is 13 residues long. V lost 8 bases to trimming and J lost 0 bases; unmatched junction nucleotides: 3. CDR1 and CDR2 (germline): LNHDA, SQIVND (reference sequence). CDR3 sequence: CASADRVNTEAFF. CDR3 nucleotide sequence: TGTGCCAGTGCTGACAGGGTGAACACTGAAGCTTTCTTT.

V usage is TRBV6-2 or TRBV6-3 and J usage is TRBJ2-7; tentative D call: TRBD2 (5 bases). The CDR3 length is 17 residues. V dropped 0 bases and J dropped 1 base, with 16 bases sitting between them. Germline V lookup: CDR1 MNHEY, CDR2 SVGEGT. The CDR3 DNA is TGTGCCAGCAGTTACTCTCCCAGGAGGAGTATGTCCTACGAGCAGTACTTC. Translated: CASSYSPRRSMSYEQYF.

V and J are TRBV28 and TRBJ2-3, with D uncertain. Germline V gives CDR1 MDHEN, CDR2 SYDVKM. The CDR3 length is 12 residues. V lost 6 bases, J lost 3 bases, and 7 bases lay in between. The CDR3 is CASRSGTDTQYF. As DNA, the CDR3 is TGTGCCAGCAGGTCCGGGACAGATACGCAGTATTTT.

Points on this clone: One junction end does not reproduce the germline sequence, and a read error may be involved. The chain has TRBV7-9 and TRBJ2-5; the match to TRBD1 covers 12 bases. CDR3 length: 16 residues. Germline assignment: CDR1 SEHNR and CDR2 FQNEAQ (reference sequence). The CDR3 sequence: CASSSWDRGPREAQYF. The CDR3 nucleotides read TGTGCCAGCAGCTCCTGGGACAGGGGGCCAAGAGAGGCCCAGTACTTC.

The chain combines TRBV30 with TRBJ1-2; 8 nucleotides match TRBD1. Looked up from germline, CDR1 is GTSNPN and CDR2 is SVGIG (reference sequence). CDR3 size: 15 residues. DNA of the CDR3: TGTGCTCGGGGGGCAGGGGGCGCCCCCAACTATGGCTACACCTTC. This sequence encodes CARGAGGAPNYGYTF.

V and J are TRBV11-2 and TRBJ2-1, with 10 nucleotides matching TRBD2. This CDR3 contains 13 residues. After removal of 5 bases from V and 14 bases from J, the junction contained 9 bases not matched to a gene. CDR1 is SGHAT, CDR2 FQNNGV, per germline. The CDR3 protein is CASSAQLAGVKFF. CDR3 DNA: TGTGCCAGCAGCGCACAGCTAGCGGGAGTCAAGTTCTTC.

The chain's CDR3 is CASSWAGQRTGELFF. In DNA form, the CDR3 reads TGTGCCAGCAGTTGGGCCGGACAGAGAACCGGGGAGCTGTTTTTT. The gene calls are TRBV28 and TRBJ2-2, with a tentative D call TRBD1 (6 bases). Germline assignment: CDR1 MDHEN and CDR2 SYDVKM. The CDR3 is made up of 15 amino acids. Trimming left V 4 bases short and J 5 bases short, with 14 bases between. The variable domain in full, completed from reference TRBV28 and TRBJ2-2, reads DVKVTQSSRYLVKRTGEKVFLECVQDMDHENMFWYRQDPGLGLRLIYFSYDVKMKEKGDIPEGYSVSREKKERFSLILESASTNQTSMYLCASSWAGQRTGELFFGEGSRLTVL.

The rearrangement links TRBV7-9 to TRBJ2-7; D may be TRBD2 (6 bases). The germline V gene has CDR1 SEHNR and CDR2 FQNEAQ (reference sequence). V lost 5 bases and J 7 bases, leaving 18 bases between the germline ends. CDR3 length: 14 residues. The CDR3 DNA reads TGTGCCAGCAGCCCGTACGGGGGTCGAAGGGAGCAGTACTTC. It encodes CASSPYGGRREQYF.

This chain connects TRBV3-1 (or the pseudogene TRBV3-2) to TRBJ2-2; no firm D call. The CDR3 totals 13 residues. Germline loops: CDR1 LGHDT, CDR2 YNNKEL (reference sequence). V lost 4 bases and J lost 3, with 6 bases in between. CDR3 DNA: TGTGCCAGCAGCCCCCAGTACACCGGGGAGCTGTTTTTT. This sequence encodes CASSPQYTGELFF.

This clone has just one count. The J gene is TRBJ2-1, the V gene TRBV3-1 (or the pseudogene TRBV3-2), with TRBD2 as a possible D gene (6 bases). There are 13 residues in the CDR3. Germline V CDR1 and CDR2: LGHDT, YNNKEL (reference sequence). V dropped 8 bases and J dropped 6 bases, with 14 bases sitting between them. CDR3 DNA sequence: TGTGCCAGCGGTCGGATGGGGGGCAATGAGCAGTTCTTC. Protein sequence: CASGRMGGNEQFF.

This chain joins TRBV5-4 and TRBJ1-3; 7 bases are a match to TRBD1. The trim removed 1 base at V and 7 bases at J, leaving 5 bases unmatched. The CDR3 covers 14 residues. CDR1 SGHNT and CDR2 YYREEE come from the germline V gene (reference sequence). CDR3 coding DNA: TGTGCCAGCAGCTTGAAGGGGGCTAGCAACACCATATATTTT. This sequence encodes CASSLKGASNTIYF.

This clone was found once. The rearrangement links TRBV4-2 to TRBJ1-2, with 9 positions matching TRBD1. J lost 4 bases, V lost 0 bases, and 6 bases had no gene match. CDR1 LGHNA and CDR2 YNFKEQ come from the germline V gene. This CDR3 has 16 amino acids. The CDR3 loop reads CASSQDGTGGFYGYTF. The CDR3 DNA follows: TGTGCCAGCAGCCAAGACGGCACAGGGGGCTTCTATGGCTACACCTTC.

This rearrangement joins TRBV19 to TRBJ2-2; the match to TRBD1 covers 7 bases. The germline V gene has CDR1 LNHDA and CDR2 SQIVND (reference sequence). Trimming took 0 bases from V and 1 from J; bases not matched to a gene: 5. This CDR3 is built from 17 residues. The CDR3 protein is CASSIEGAGGNTGELFF. As DNA, the CDR3 is TGTGCCAGTAGTATAGAAGGGGCAGGGGGGAACACCGGGGAGCTGTTTTTT. Filled out from reference TRBV19 and TRBJ2-2, the complete variable domain reads DGGITQSPKYLFRKEGQNVTLSCEQNLNHDAMYWYRQDPGQGLRLIYYSQIVNDFQKGDIAEGYSVSREKKESFPLTVTSAQKNPTAFYLCASSIEGAGGNTGELFFGEGSRLTVL.

The gene calls are TRBV19 and TRBJ2-1, with 10 bases that match TRBD2. The CDR3 length is 14 residues. Germline V gene data show CDR1 as LNHDA and CDR2 as SQIVND (reference sequence). Germline trimming cut 5 bases from V and 9 bases from J; bases unmatched to any gene: 7. The CDR3 bases are TGTGCCAGTAGTGTGAGCGGGGGGGCGAGTGAGCAGTTCTTC. This translates into CASSVSGGASEQFF.

V is TRBV5-1 and J is TRBJ1-4; D is ambiguous. CDR1 is SGHRS and CDR2 is YFSETQ in the germline V gene. Trimming cost V 2 bases and J 4 bases, with 12 bases left between them. This CDR3 spans 15 amino acids. The CDR3 spells CASSFQSGDNEKLFF. The DNA of the CDR3 is TGCGCCAGCAGCTTCCAGAGCGGGGATAATGAAAAACTGTTTTTT.

The chain has TRBV5-8 and TRBJ2-2; weak D call: TRBD1 (6 bases). This CDR3 is 17 amino acids long. Trimming cost V 5 bases and J 0 bases, with 17 bases left between them. Germline loops: CDR1 SGHTS, CDR2 YDEGEE. This CDR3 reads CASSRSWGHANTGELFF. The CDR3 coding sequence is TGTGCCAGCAGTCGTAGTTGGGGGCACGCGAACACCGGGGAGCTGTTTTTT.

The V call is TRBV3-1 (or the pseudogene TRBV3-2), the J call TRBJ2-1; tentatively, D is TRBD2 (6 bases). The CDR3 sequence is 16 residues long. The V gene lost 1 base and the J gene lost 2 bases, with 12 bases spanning the gap. CDR1 is LGHDT, CDR2 YNNKEL, per germline (reference sequence). The CDR3 coding sequence is TGTGCCAGCAGCCAAGGGGCGACTAGTGCCTACAATGAGCAGTTCTTC. Its translation: CASSQGATSAYNEQFF.